At least ten counts were recorded for the clone carrying this TCR beta chain. The antigen is unknown. One entry per CDR3 protein results from TCRdb running MiXCR on the 5' RACE reads. This repertoire shows under 400,000 distinct CDR3 sequences, roughly 10% found once; its top ten account for roughly 9.2%. This specimen comes from a study of CD8 T cells in ankylosing spondylitis. Study-wide results and caveats: In peripheral blood, disease-linked CD8+ clones occurred at relatively low frequencies. For ankylosing spondylitis blood, a TCR beta motif of under 10 highly homologous variants appeared characteristic. Earlier reports found some motif variants in synovial fluid and blood in reactive arthritis.

Germline CDR1 reads SNHLY; CDR2 reads FYNNEI. The J segment lost 4 bases and the V segment lost 1 base, leaving 10 bases of the junction unmatched. There are 17 residues in the CDR3. This rearrangement joins TRBV2 to TRBJ2-1, with 7 nucleotides matching TRBD2. Material: blood, either unsorted or a sorted T cell fraction (not recorded which). The clonotype originates from a female donor with ankylosing spondylitis or in good health (not recorded which). CDR3 nucleotide sequence: TGTGCCAGCAGTGAAGGGAGACTAGCCGGGATATACAATGAGCAGTTCTTC. It specifies CASSEGRLAGIYNEQFF.